These 4 T cell receptor beta chains were sequenced from one sample in a study of shared clonotypes between healthy human individuals. Assay: immunoSEQ multiplex PCR; the TCRdb copy retains only in-frame clones and omits some. The table records around 1.6 million clones, approximately 98% of them present only once. The sample comprised naive CD4+ T cells sorted from blood. Specified subset: CD45RA+ positively selected. These receptors originate from a man aged 25-45 years in good health.

The V call is TRBV29-1, the J call TRBJ2-7; 10 nucleotides align to TRBD2. J was trimmed by 2 bases and V by 7 bases; bases with no gene match: 5. The CDR3 loop spans 13 amino acids. The germline gives CDR1 SQVTM, CDR2 ANQGSEA. CDR3 DNA sequence: TGCAGCGCCGGGACTAGCGACCCCTACGAGCAGTACTTC. It codes for CSAGTSDPYEQYF.

Notes on this clone: The sample has other DNA sequences that encode this CDR3 too. The genes are TRBV18 and TRBJ2-2; D is possibly TRBD1 (5 bases). This CDR3 spans 15 amino acids. Germline lookup yields CDR1 KGHSH and CDR2 LQKENI. The V and J ends lost 1 base and 1 base respectively, with 7 bases between them. The CDR3 is CASSPRTGNTGELFF. CDR3 DNA: TGTGCCAGCTCACCACGAACAGGGAACACCGGGGAGCTGTTTTTT. The variable domain in full, completed from reference TRBV18 and TRBJ2-2, reads NAGVMQNPRHLVRRRGQEARLRCSPMKGHSHVYWYRQLPEEGLKFMVYLQKENIIDESGMPKERFSAEFPKEGPSILRIQQVVRGDSAAYFCASSPRTGNTGELFFGEGSRLTVL.

The chain is built from TRBV5-1 and TRBJ2-7, with D perhaps TRBD2 (5 bases). The germline V gene has CDR1 SGHRS and CDR2 YFSETQ. The ends were cut back, 1 base at V and 2 bases at J, with 31 bases in the middle. CDR3 size: 21 residues. CDR3 in amino acids: CASSLLSLRLADAGTPYEQYF. CDR3 nucleotide sequence: TGCGCCAGCAGCTTGTTGTCACTACGACTCGCCGACGCGGGTACGCCCTACGAGCAGTACTTC.

This chain links TRBV27 with TRBJ2-7; D perhaps matches TRBD2 (6 bases). V lost 2 bases and J lost 0, with 14 bases in between. Germline assignment: CDR1 MNHEY and CDR2 SMNVEV (reference sequence). The CDR3 is 16 amino acids. As DNA, the CDR3 is TGTGCCAGCAGTTTAGCAGCGGCGGGAAACTCCTACGAGCAGTACTTC. Protein product: CASSLAAAGNSYEQYF.